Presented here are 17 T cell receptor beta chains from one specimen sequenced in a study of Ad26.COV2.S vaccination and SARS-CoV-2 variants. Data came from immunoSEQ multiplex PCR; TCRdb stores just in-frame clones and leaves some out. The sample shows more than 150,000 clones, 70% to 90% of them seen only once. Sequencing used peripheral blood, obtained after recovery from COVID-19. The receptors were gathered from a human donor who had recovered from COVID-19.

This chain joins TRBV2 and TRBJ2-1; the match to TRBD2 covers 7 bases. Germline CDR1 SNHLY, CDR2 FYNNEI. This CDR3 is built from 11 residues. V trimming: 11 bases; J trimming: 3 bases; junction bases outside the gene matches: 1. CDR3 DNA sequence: TGTGCCTCGGGGGGCTACAATGAGCAGTTCTTC. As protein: CASGGYNEQFF.

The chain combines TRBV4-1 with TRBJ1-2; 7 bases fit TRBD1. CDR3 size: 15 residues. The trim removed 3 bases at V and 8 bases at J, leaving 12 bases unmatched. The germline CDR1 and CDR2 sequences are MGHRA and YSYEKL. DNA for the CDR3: TGCGCCAGCAGCCAGAGTCGGGACAGCCCCTCGGGCTACACCTTC. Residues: CASSQSRDSPSGYTF.

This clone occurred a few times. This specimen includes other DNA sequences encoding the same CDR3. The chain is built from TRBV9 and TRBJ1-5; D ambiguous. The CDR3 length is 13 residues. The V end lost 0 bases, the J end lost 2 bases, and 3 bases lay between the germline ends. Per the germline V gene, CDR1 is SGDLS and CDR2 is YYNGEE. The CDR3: CASSVDGNQPQHF. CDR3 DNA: TGTGCCAGCAGCGTAGACGGCAATCAGCCCCAGCATTTT.

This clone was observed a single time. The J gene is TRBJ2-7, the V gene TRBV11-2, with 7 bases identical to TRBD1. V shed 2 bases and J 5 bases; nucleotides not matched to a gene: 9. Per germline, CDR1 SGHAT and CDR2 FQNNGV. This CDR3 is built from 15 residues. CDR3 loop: CASSLRQGFFHEQYF. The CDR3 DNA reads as TGTGCCAGCAGCTTAAGACAGGGTTTTTTCCACGAGCAGTACTTC.

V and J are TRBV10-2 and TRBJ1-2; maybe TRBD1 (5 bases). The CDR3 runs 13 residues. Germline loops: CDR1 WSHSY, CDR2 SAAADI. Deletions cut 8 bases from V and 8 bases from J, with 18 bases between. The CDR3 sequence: CASSWGPSDGYTF. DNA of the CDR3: TGCGCCAGCTCTTGGGGACCATCCGACGGCTACACCTTC.

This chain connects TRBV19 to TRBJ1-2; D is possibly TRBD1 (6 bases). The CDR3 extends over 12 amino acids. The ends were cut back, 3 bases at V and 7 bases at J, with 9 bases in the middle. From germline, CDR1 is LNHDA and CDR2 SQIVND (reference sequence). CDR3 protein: CASSIQGTGYTF. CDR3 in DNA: TGTGCCAGTAGTATCCAGGGGACTGGCTACACCTTC.

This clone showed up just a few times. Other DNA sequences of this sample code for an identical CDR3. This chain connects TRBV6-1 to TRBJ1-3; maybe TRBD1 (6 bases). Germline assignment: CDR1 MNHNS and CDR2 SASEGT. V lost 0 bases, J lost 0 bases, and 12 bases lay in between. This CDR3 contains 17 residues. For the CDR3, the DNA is TGTGCCAGCAGTGAAGCCCATGGGGGCTCCTCTGGAAACACCATATATTTT. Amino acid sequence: CASSEAHGGSSGNTIYF.

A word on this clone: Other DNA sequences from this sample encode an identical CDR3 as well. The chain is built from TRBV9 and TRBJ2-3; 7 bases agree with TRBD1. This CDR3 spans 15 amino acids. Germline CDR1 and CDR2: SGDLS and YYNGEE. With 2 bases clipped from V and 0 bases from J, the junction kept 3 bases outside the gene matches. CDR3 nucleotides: TGTGCCAGCAGCGTGACAGGGACCAGCACAGATACGCAGTATTTT. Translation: CASSVTGTSTDTQYF.

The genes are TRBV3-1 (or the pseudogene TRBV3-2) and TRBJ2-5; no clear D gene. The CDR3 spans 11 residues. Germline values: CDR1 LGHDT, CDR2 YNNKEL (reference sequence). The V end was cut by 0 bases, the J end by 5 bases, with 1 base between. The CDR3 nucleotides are TGTGCCAGCAGCCAAGATGAGACCCAGTACTTC. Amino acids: CASSQDETQYF.

The CDR3 region has the DNA TGTGCCAGCAGCCTCGGCGGTGGGGGGGCGACAGATACGCAGTATTTT. As protein: CASSLGGGGATDTQYF. The rearrangement links TRBV14 to TRBJ2-3; D possibly corresponds to TRBD2 (7 bases). The length of the CDR3 is 16 residues. V gave up 4 bases and J gave up 3 bases, with 17 bases separating them. Germline-derived CDR1 and CDR2 are SGHDN and FVKESK.

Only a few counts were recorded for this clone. In nucleotides, the CDR3 is TGTGCCAGCAGCTTAGAGGCTGGGGGTATGGAGACCCAGTACTTC. As protein: CASSLEAGGMETQYF. The chain is built from TRBV7-6 and TRBJ2-5; D is possibly TRBD1 or TRBD2 (5 bases each). V lost 1 base and J lost 5, with 14 bases in between. The CDR3 loop spans 15 amino acids. CDR1 is SGHVS and CDR2 is FNYEAQ in the germline V gene.

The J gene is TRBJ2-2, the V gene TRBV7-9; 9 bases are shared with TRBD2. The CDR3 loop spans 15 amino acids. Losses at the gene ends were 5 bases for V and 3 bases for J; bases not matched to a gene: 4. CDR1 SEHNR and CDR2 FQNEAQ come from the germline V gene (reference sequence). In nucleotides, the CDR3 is TGTGCCAGCAGCCCCCGACTAGCGGACACCGGGGAGCTGTTTTTT. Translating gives CASSPRLADTGELFF.

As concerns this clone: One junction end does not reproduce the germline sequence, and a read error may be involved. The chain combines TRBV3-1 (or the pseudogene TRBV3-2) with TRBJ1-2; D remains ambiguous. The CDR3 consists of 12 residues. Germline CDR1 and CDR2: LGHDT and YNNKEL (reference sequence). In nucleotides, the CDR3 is TGTGTCAGCAGCCATTCGAGCGGCGGCTACACCTTC. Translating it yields CVSSHSSGGYTF.

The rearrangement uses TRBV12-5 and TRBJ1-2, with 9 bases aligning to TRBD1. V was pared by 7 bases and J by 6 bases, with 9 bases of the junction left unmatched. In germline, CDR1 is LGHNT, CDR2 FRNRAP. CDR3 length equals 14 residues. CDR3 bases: TGTGCTAGTGTCCTGACAGGGGGGGATGATGGCTACACCTTC. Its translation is CASVLTGGDDGYTF.

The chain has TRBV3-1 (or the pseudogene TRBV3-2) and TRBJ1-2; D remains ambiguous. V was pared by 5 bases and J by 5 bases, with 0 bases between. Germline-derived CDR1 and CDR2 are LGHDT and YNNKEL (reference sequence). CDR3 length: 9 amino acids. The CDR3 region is CASSYGYTF. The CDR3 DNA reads TGTGCCAGCAGCTATGGCTACACCTTC.

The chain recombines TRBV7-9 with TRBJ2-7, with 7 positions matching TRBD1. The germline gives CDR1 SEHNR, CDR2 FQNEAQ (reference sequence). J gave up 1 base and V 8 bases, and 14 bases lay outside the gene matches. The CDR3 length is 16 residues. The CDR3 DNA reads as TGTGCCAGCGTTATGCTCCGGGACAGTGAATCCTACGAGCAGTACTTC. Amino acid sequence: CASVMLRDSESYEQYF.

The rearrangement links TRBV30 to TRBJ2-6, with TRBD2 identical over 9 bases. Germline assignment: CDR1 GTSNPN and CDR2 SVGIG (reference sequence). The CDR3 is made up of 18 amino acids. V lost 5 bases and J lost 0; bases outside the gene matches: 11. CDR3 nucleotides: TGTGCCTGGGCCAGAGCAGCGGGAGGATCCTCTGGGGCCAACGTCCTGACTTTC. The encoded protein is CAWARAAGGSSGANVLTF.